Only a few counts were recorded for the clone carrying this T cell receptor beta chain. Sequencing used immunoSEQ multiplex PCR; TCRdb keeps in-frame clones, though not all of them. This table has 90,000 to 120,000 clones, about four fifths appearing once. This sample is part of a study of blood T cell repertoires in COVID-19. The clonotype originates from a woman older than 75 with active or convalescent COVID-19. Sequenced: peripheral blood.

DNA for the CDR3: TGTGCCAGCAGTTTAATATCTTCGGGACACCCCGGCAATCAGCCCCAGCATTTT. Translating it yields CASSLISSGHPGNQPQHF. This chain links TRBV27 with TRBJ1-5, with a tentative D call TRBD1 (6 bases). V gave up 2 bases and J gave up 2 bases, with 19 bases separating them. This CDR3 contains 18 residues. Germline V gene data show CDR1 as MNHEY and CDR2 as SMNVEV (reference sequence).